One sample yielded the 3 T cell receptor beta chains listed below, sequenced in a study of PD-1 blockade in mismatch repair-deficient tumors. The assay was immunoSEQ multiplex PCR, and TCRdb's table has in-frame clones only and misses some. The sample carries roughly 45,000 clones, 77% recorded once. The sequencing here drew on PBMCs, taken before pembrolizumab treatment. The receptors were gathered from an adult with mismatch repair-deficient cancer.

This sequence joins TRBV7-8 and TRBJ1-1; 7 bases are a match to TRBD1. J gave up 1 base and V 1 base, and 3 bases lay outside the gene matches. Per the germline V gene, CDR1 is SGHVS and CDR2 is FQNEAQ. CDR3 size: 15 residues. The DNA of the CDR3 is TGTGCCAGCAGCTTAGTTCGACAGGGGAACACTGAAGCTTTCTTT. Its translation: CASSLVRQGNTEAFF.

The count of this clone is one. The rearrangement joins TRBV5-4 to TRBJ2-7; TRBD2 aligns across 7 bases. Germline V gene lookup returns CDR1 SGHNT and CDR2 YYREEE (reference sequence). CDR3 size: 14 residues. Trimming removed 2 bases from V and 6 bases from J; junction bases left unmatched: 8. The CDR3 nucleotides are TGTGCCAGCAGCTTCTTAAGCGGGAATAGCGAGCAGTACTTC. Its protein product is CASSFLSGNSEQYF.

The chain recombines TRBV7-6 with TRBJ2-1; TRBD2 agrees at 8 bases. The length of the CDR3 is 16 residues. CDR1 and CDR2 from the germline V gene are SGHVS and FNYEAQ. The trim removed 6 bases at V and 3 bases at J, leaving 10 bases unmatched. The CDR3 DNA reads as TGTGCCAGCAGGCCACTAGCGGAAGAACTCTACAATGAGCAGTTCTTC. Translating gives CASRPLAEELYNEQFF.